This T cell receptor beta chain was sequenced in a study of shared T cell receptors in the human thymus. The length of the CDR3 is 13 residues. V lost 3 bases and J 1 base, leaving 6 bases between the germline ends. Germline V gives CDR1 SGHAT, CDR2 FQNNGV. TCRdb's table, derived via immunoSEQ multiplex PCR, lists solely in-frame clones and lacks some. The repertoire holds hundreds of thousands of clones, with roughly 88% as singletons. These same records also appear under a second study, on human thymus T cells. From that second work: Immunologically healthy infants in Finland undergoing congenital heart defect surgery were the donors. Across thymic and blood repertoires, the usage of V and J genes appeared to be biased. Overlap was high between thymic repertoires from unrelated individuals, as reported in related research.

The TCR was taken from a boy under two years old with a congenital heart defect. The sample consisted of thymocytes. The V and J genes are TRBV11-2 and TRBJ1-1; D ambiguous. CDR3 sequence reads: CASSFNRNTEAFF. The CDR3 DNA is TGTGCCAGCAGCTTCAACAGGAACACTGAAGCTTTCTTT.